A single sample gave rise to the 32 T cell receptor beta chains below, sequenced in a study of T-cell memory formation after mild COVID-19. TCRdb passed the 5' RACE reads through MiXCR, listing each CDR3 protein once. The data contain more than 300,000 distinct CDR3 sequences, more than 20% of them singletons. The sample taken for sequencing was PBMCs or a T cell subset sorted from them (not recorded which). The receptors shown here come from a man between 18 and 35 years old who had mild COVID-19 (a few samples of this study predate the infection). Cell type and time point are not known.

The chain is built from TRBV20-1 and TRBJ1-1, with D perhaps matching TRBD1 (5 bases). The CDR3 has 12 residues. In germline, CDR1 is DFQATT, CDR2 SNEGSKA (reference sequence). CDR3: CRGSEGYTEAFF. In nucleotides, the CDR3 is TGCAGGGGCTCCGAGGGGTACACTGAAGCTTTCTTT.

This clonotype was recorded at least ten times. CDR3 coding DNA: TGCGCCAGCAGCCTTTATGTGGGTTTCTACGAGCAGTACTTC. Its translation is CASSLYVGFYEQYF. The chain couples TRBV4-3 to TRBJ2-7; D gene uncertain. Germline values: CDR1 LGHNA, CDR2 YSLEER. The CDR3 covers 14 residues. V lost 4 bases and J 3 bases, leaving 13 bases between the germline ends.

This clonotype turned up a few times. CDR3 protein: CASTGVSGTEAFF. CDR3 DNA: TGTGCCAGCACCGGGGTCAGTGGGACTGAAGCTTTCTTT. The rearrangement joins TRBV2 to TRBJ1-1, with D unresolved. CDR3 length: 13 amino acids. CDR1 and CDR2 (germline): SNHLY, FYNNEI. The V gene lost 7 bases and the J gene lost 5 bases, with 14 bases spanning the gap.

There are a few counts of this clonotype. The chain has TRBV7-2 and TRBJ2-7; possibly TRBD2 for D (6 bases). The germline V and J ends were trimmed by 3 bases and 5 bases, with 14 bases remaining between them. This CDR3 has 14 amino acids. Germline V CDR1 and CDR2: SGHTA, FQGNSA. The CDR3 reads CASSLEGPADEQYV. The CDR3 coding sequence is TGTGCCAGCAGCTTGGAGGGGCCTGCAGACGAGCAGTACGTC.

This chain links TRBV7-2 with TRBJ1-5; 7 nucleotides align to TRBD1. The CDR3 sequence is 16 residues long. The V gene end was trimmed by 5 bases and the J gene end by 6 bases; junction bases not matched to a gene: 13. The germline CDR1 and CDR2 sequences are SGHTA and FQGNSA. For the CDR3, the DNA is TGTGCCAGCAGCCCCCCGTGGGCAGGGGGTGGTCAGCCCCAGCATTTT. Translation gives CASSPPWAGGGQPQHF.

This clonotype was seen more than once but under ten times. This chain connects TRBV5-1 to TRBJ2-7, with D maybe TRBD1 (6 bases). Germline V gene data show CDR1 as SGHRS and CDR2 as YFSETQ. CDR3 length equals 16 residues. Trimming removed 2 bases from V and 0 bases from J, with 15 bases in between. The CDR3 loop is CASSLMGADNSYEQYF. The CDR3 bases are TGCGCCAGCAGCTTAATGGGGGCAGACAACTCCTACGAGCAGTACTTC.

The genes are TRBV29-1 and TRBJ2-2, with D unclear. Trimming pared 4 bases from V and 0 bases from J, leaving 6 bases between. Looked up from germline, CDR1 is SQVTM and CDR2 is ANQGSEA. CDR3 length: 13 amino acids. CDR3 region: CSVGHTNTGELFF. DNA of the CDR3: TGCAGCGTTGGGCATACGAACACCGGGGAGCTGTTTTTT.

V is TRBV28 and J is TRBJ2-7; the D gene is possibly TRBD1 (5 bases). The CDR3 runs 15 residues. Germline CDR1 and CDR2: MDHEN and SYDVKM. The V gene lost 4 bases and the J gene lost 3 bases, with 16 bases spanning the gap. This CDR3 reads CASSSIDRRDYEQYV. DNA of the CDR3: TGTGCCAGCAGTTCCATCGACAGACGAGACTACGAGCAGTACGTC.

The J gene is TRBJ1-1, the V gene TRBV7-6; maybe TRBD1 (6 bases). From germline, CDR1 is SGHVS and CDR2 FNYEAQ. V dropped 4 bases and J dropped 1 base, with 16 bases sitting between them. The CDR3 is made up of 16 amino acids. In DNA, the CDR3 is TGTGCCAGCAGCTCCGCGGGGGGCAGCCCGAACACTGAAGCTTTCTTT. Its protein product is CASSSAGGSPNTEAFF.

This clonotype was recorded many times. V and J are TRBV7-8 and TRBJ2-7; D is unclear. This CDR3 contains 12 residues. V shed 0 bases and J shed 9 bases, with 9 bases lying between them. Per germline, CDR1 SGHVS and CDR2 FQNEAQ. CDR3 sequence reads: CASSLATEVQYF. The DNA of the CDR3 is TGTGCCAGCAGCTTAGCTACAGAGGTGCAGTACTTC.

The V and J genes are TRBV6-2 or TRBV6-3 and TRBJ1-2; D not resolved. CDR3 length: 13 residues. Trimming left V 2 bases short and J 8 bases short, with 12 bases between. Germline loops: CDR1 MNHEY, CDR2 SVGEGT. CDR3 nucleotide sequence: TGTGCCAGCAGTTACCTCGCCGGCGGGGGCTACACCTTC. Encoded protein: CASSYLAGGGYTF.

This chain joins TRBV7-7 and TRBJ2-2; D gene ambiguous. Germline V lookup: CDR1 SSHAT, CDR2 FNYEAQ (reference sequence). Trimming stripped 5 bases from V and 4 bases from J, with 8 bases between. The CDR3 contains 13 residues. The CDR3 spells CASSAWGTGELFF. As DNA, the CDR3 is TGTGCCAGCAGCGCGTGGGGCACCGGGGAGCTGTTTTTT.

This clonotype was seen a few times. J is TRBJ2-1 and V is TRBV14; D unresolved. CDR1 SGHDN and CDR2 FVKESK come from the germline V gene. The CDR3 spans 14 residues. Trimming left V 0 bases short and J 5 bases short, with 8 bases between. The CDR3 sequence is CASSQEGWNNEQFF. CDR3 coding DNA: TGTGCCAGCAGCCAAGAGGGGTGGAACAATGAGCAGTTCTTC.

The J gene is TRBJ2-1, the V gene TRBV5-6; D is unresolved. CDR1 is SGHDT and CDR2 is YYEEEE in the germline V gene. CDR3 length: 13 amino acids. V was shortened by 1 base and J by 6 bases, with 8 bases between the two germline ends. CDR3 amino acids: CASSLLGVNEQFF. The CDR3 nucleotides read TGTGCCAGCAGCTTGCTTGGAGTCAATGAGCAGTTCTTC.

V gene TRBV4-1 combines with J gene TRBJ1-1; D is ambiguous. V lost 4 bases and J 0 bases, leaving 12 bases between the germline ends. The CDR3 extends over 15 amino acids. Per germline, CDR1 MGHRA and CDR2 YSYEKL. Here the CDR3 DNA reads TGCGCCAGCAGCCCACTGGGAGGGCTGAACACTGAAGCTTTCTTT. Translating it yields CASSPLGGLNTEAFF.

The chain links TRBV29-1 to TRBJ1-2; no firm D call. There are 11 residues in the CDR3. Germline V gene lookup returns CDR1 SQVTM and CDR2 ANQGSEA. V was clipped by 4 bases and J by 8 bases, with 11 bases between them. The chain's CDR3 is CSVGTTEGYTF. In DNA, the CDR3 is TGCAGCGTTGGGACCACGGAGGGCTACACCTTC.

The chain combines TRBV28 with TRBJ1-5; D remains unclear. The germline V and J ends were trimmed by 6 bases and 2 bases, with 5 bases remaining between them. The CDR3 totals 12 residues. The germline gives CDR1 MDHEN, CDR2 SYDVKM. The CDR3 coding sequence is TGTGCCAGCAGGGTAGGCAATCAGCCCCAGCATTTT. It codes for CASRVGNQPQHF.

A few counts support this clonotype. The J gene is TRBJ2-3, the V gene TRBV5-1; D remains ambiguous. Trimming cost V 5 bases and J 1 base, with 11 bases left between them. CDR3 size: 14 residues. The germline CDR1 and CDR2 sequences are SGHRS and YFSETQ. The CDR3 DNA is TGCGCCAGCAGTAATGGATCCCGCACAGATACGCAGTATTTT. Translation: CASSNGSRTDTQYF.

The chain is built from TRBV12-3 or TRBV12-4 and TRBJ2-7, with TRBD2 as a possible D gene (5 bases). V dropped 2 bases and J dropped 7 bases, with 15 bases sitting between them. This CDR3 is built from 14 residues. DNA of the CDR3: TGTGCCAGCAGTTTAACTGGGTCCGGCGGGGAGCAGTACTTC. This translates into CASSLTGSGGEQYF.

This clonotype was recorded at least ten times. The V gene is TRBV5-1, the J gene TRBJ2-3; tentative D call: TRBD2 (6 bases). The CDR3 is 14 amino acids. The V end was cut by 5 bases, the J end by 4 bases, with 14 bases between. Germline V gives CDR1 SGHRS, CDR2 YFSETQ. CDR3 sequence (DNA): TGCGCCAGCAGGGCAGCGGGCGGAGCAGATACGCAGTATTTT. Its translation is CASRAAGGADTQYF.

This clonotype was found a few times. The CDR3 region has the DNA TGCGCCAGCAGCTCCCCGGCGGGAGATACGCAGTATTTT. Its translation is CASSSPAGDTQYF. The rearrangement joins TRBV5-1 to TRBJ2-3; a weak D match, TRBD2 (5 bases). The germline V and J ends were trimmed by 3 bases and 5 bases, with 10 bases remaining between them. Germline-derived CDR1 and CDR2 are SGHRS and YFSETQ. The CDR3 spans 13 residues.

With regard to this clonotype: The germline gene is not matched at one end of the junction; a read error may be the cause. The CDR3 spells CSARRPGAGNTTYF. CDR3 nucleotide sequence: TGCAGTGCTAGGCGCCCAGGAGCCGGAAACACCACATATTTT. This chain uses TRBV20-1 with TRBJ1-3; D is ambiguous. Germline values: CDR1 DFQATT, CDR2 SNEGSKA (reference sequence). The length of the CDR3 is 14 residues.

The chain employs TRBV18 and TRBJ2-7; 8 bases are shared with TRBD1. This CDR3 comprises 14 residues. Per germline, CDR1 KGHSH and CDR2 LQKENI. The J segment lost 5 bases and the V segment lost 4 bases, leaving 7 bases of the junction unmatched. The CDR3 region is CASSLQGQGHEQYV. As DNA, the CDR3 is TGTGCCAGCTCACTCCAAGGACAGGGCCACGAGCAGTACGTC.

This clonotype showed up just a few times. V usage is TRBV7-2 and J usage is TRBJ2-1, with 11 bases that match TRBD2. This CDR3 is 18 amino acids long. The germline V gene has CDR1 SGHTA and CDR2 FQGNSA. V shed 1 base, J shed 0 bases, and the junction held 5 bases outside the gene matches. The CDR3 DNA follows: TGTGCCAGCAGCTTAGGACTAGCGGGGAGAGGCTCCTACAATGAGCAGTTCTTC. It codes for CASSLGLAGRGSYNEQFF.

This clonotype was picked up a small number of times. V and J are TRBV4-3 and TRBJ1-5; the D is unclear. CDR3 length: 13 residues. The germline V and J ends were trimmed by 4 bases and 3 bases, with 7 bases remaining between them. Germline V lookup: CDR1 LGHNA, CDR2 YSLEER. CDR3 DNA: TGCGCCAGCAGCCCCGGGAACAATCAGCCCCAGCATTTT. Translating it yields CASSPGNNQPQHF.

The chain is built from TRBV7-9 and TRBJ2-7, with 9 nucleotides matching TRBD2. V lost 3 bases and J lost 3; bases outside the gene matches: 12. The CDR3 loop spans 17 amino acids. Germline V gene sequence: CDR1 SEHNR, CDR2 FQNEAQ (reference sequence). CDR3 protein: CASSFLPAGGHNYEQYF. The CDR3 DNA sequence: TGTGCCAGCAGCTTCTTACCAGCGGGGGGACATAACTACGAGCAGTACTTC.

This clonotype was picked up a small number of times. V is TRBV10-3 and J is TRBJ2-3, with D perhaps matching TRBD2 (6 bases). Deletions cut 2 bases from V and 2 bases from J, with 14 bases between. The CDR3 covers 16 residues. Germline values: CDR1 ENHRY, CDR2 SYGVKD. The CDR3 DNA reads as TGTGCCATCAGTGAGCTCTGGGACTCCTCCACAGATACGCAGTATTTT. It encodes CAISELWDSSTDTQYF.

The genes are TRBV12-3 or TRBV12-4 and TRBJ2-7; 12 bases map to TRBD2. The CDR3 runs 14 residues. Trimming at V came to 4 bases and at J to 7 bases, leaving 5 bases not matched to a gene. CDR3 residues: CASSSSGGAGEQYV. For the CDR3, the DNA is TGTGCCAGCAGTTCTAGCGGGGGGGCCGGTGAGCAGTACGTC.

The chain is built from TRBV20-1 and TRBJ1-4; possibly TRBD1 for D (5 bases). The CDR3 is 13 amino acids. CDR1 and CDR2 (germline): DFQATT, SNEGSKA (reference sequence). The CDR3 nucleotides read TGCAGCGCACCAGGGAGGGAGGTCGAAAAACTGTTTTTT. Protein sequence: CSAPGREVEKLFF.

The V call is TRBV7-2, the J call TRBJ1-1; unclear D gene. Looked up from germline, CDR1 is SGHTA and CDR2 is FQGNSA. The length of the CDR3 is 15 residues. Trimming pared 5 bases from V and 4 bases from J, leaving 17 bases between. The CDR3 region is CASSPEGSLTTEAFF. In DNA, the CDR3 is TGTGCCAGCAGCCCAGAGGGCAGTTTGACCACTGAAGCTTTCTTT.

V gene TRBV11-2 combines with J gene TRBJ1-6, with D perhaps matching TRBD1 (5 bases). Between the trimmed V and J ends, which lost 4 bases and 8 bases, there was a span of 12 bases. CDR1 is SGHAT, CDR2 FQNNGV, per germline. The CDR3 totals 14 residues. The CDR3 protein is CASSSQGGYSPLHF. As DNA, the CDR3 is TGTGCCAGCAGCTCGCAGGGCGGATATTCACCCCTCCACTTT.

This clonotype turned up a few times. V and J are TRBV10-3 and TRBJ2-7; 13 nucleotides agree with TRBD2. With V trimmed by 4 bases and J by 6 bases, 6 bases remained unmatched. Germline loops: CDR1 ENHRY, CDR2 SYGVKD. This CDR3 region has 15 residues. The CDR3 DNA reads as TGTGCCATCAGTGTAACTAGCGGGGGGGCGGGCGAGCAGTACTTC. It is translated as CAISVTSGGAGEQYF.